Following are 8 T cell receptor beta chains from one sample sequenced in a study of blood T cell repertoires in COVID-19. This table comes from immunoSEQ multiplex PCR, and its TCRdb copy is limited to in-frame clones, with some not included. The table includes around 99,000 clones, less than 90% detected once. The specimen sequenced was peripheral blood. The receptors originated from a human donor in a cohort sampled during active COVID-19.

The chain joins TRBV6-2 or TRBV6-3 to TRBJ1-5; 11 bases match TRBD1. This CDR3 region has 16 residues. Trimming at V came to 6 bases and at J to 5 bases, leaving 9 bases not matched to a gene. Germline CDR1 MNHEY, CDR2 SVGEGT. CDR3 in DNA: TGTGCCAGCAGCCTCGGAGGACAGGGGGCGTATCAGCCCCAGCATTTT. Its translation: CASSLGGQGAYQPQHF.

The chain carries TRBV11-1 and TRBJ2-7, with D uncertain. The germline V gene has CDR1 SGHAT and CDR2 FQDESV (reference sequence). V was cut by 2 bases and J by 6 bases, with 11 bases left in between. The CDR3 is 13 residues long. The chain's CDR3 is CASSLRTSGEQYF. The DNA of the CDR3 is TGTGCCAGCAGCTTACGAACTTCAGGCGAGCAGTACTTC.

The rearrangement joins TRBV28 to TRBJ1-2; D possibly corresponds to TRBD1 (6 bases). V dropped 6 bases and J dropped 4 bases, with 15 bases sitting between them. The CDR3 spans 14 residues. Looked up from germline, CDR1 is MDHEN and CDR2 is SYDVKM. The DNA for the CDR3 is TGTGCCAGCAGGCGGACAGCCGACCCCTATGGCTACACCTTC. Encoded protein: CASRRTADPYGYTF.

CDR3 in DNA: TGTGCCAGCAGCACGACCCGGGACAGGGGGCGCGGCTACACCTTC. This sequence encodes CASSTTRDRGRGYTF. This sequence joins TRBV6-5 and TRBJ1-2; 12 bases fit TRBD1. Trimming took 6 bases from V and 8 from J; bases not matched to a gene: 10. Germline loops: CDR1 MNHEY, CDR2 SVGAGI. The CDR3 length is 15 residues.

V is TRBV28 and J is TRBJ2-2; the D gene is possibly TRBD2 (5 bases). Trimming took off 3 bases at V and 9 bases at J, with 11 bases between the two ends. The germline CDR1 and CDR2 sequences are MDHEN and SYDVKM. This CDR3 contains 13 residues. This CDR3 reads CASSFGGRRELFF. For the CDR3, the DNA is TGTGCCAGCAGTTTTGGAGGACGGCGGGAGCTGTTTTTT.

This clone was detected only once. This chain joins TRBV5-8 and TRBJ2-7, with a tentative D call TRBD1 (5 bases). Trimming removed 0 bases from V and 0 bases from J, with 16 bases in between. The CDR3 length is 17 residues. Germline V CDR1 and CDR2: SGHTS, YDEGEE. In DNA, the CDR3 is TGTGCCAGCAGCTTGGTTTTGGGCAGGGCTAGCTCCTACGAGCAGTACGTC. The encoded protein is CASSLVLGRASSYEQYV.

This clone was counted once. V usage is TRBV28 and J usage is TRBJ1-3, with 8 bases that match TRBD1. CDR1 MDHEN and CDR2 SYDVKM come from the germline V gene. V shed 2 bases, J shed 5 bases, and the junction held 5 bases outside the gene matches. This CDR3 comprises 15 residues. The CDR3 DNA follows: TGTGCCAGCAGTTTAGCAACAGGGGGTAGAAACACCATATATTTT. It specifies CASSLATGGRNTIYF.

The V call is TRBV7-8, the J call TRBJ2-6; TRBD1 agrees at 7 bases. Germline values: CDR1 SGHVS, CDR2 FQNEAQ. The CDR3 has 18 amino acids. Trimming took 4 bases from V and 0 from J; bases not matched to a gene: 9. The CDR3 region is CASSSRDRILSGANVLTF. In nucleotides, the CDR3 is TGTGCCAGCAGCTCCCGGGACAGAATTCTCTCTGGGGCCAACGTCCTGACTTTC.